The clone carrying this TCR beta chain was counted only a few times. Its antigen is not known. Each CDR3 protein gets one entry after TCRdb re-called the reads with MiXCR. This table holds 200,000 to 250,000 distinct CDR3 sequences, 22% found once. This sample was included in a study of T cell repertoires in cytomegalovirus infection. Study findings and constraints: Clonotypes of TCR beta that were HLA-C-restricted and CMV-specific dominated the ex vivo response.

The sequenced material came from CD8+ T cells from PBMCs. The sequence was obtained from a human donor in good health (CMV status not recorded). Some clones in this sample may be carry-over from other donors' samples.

The CDR3 DNA reads TGTGCCAGCAGTTTTAGCGACGGGATCTCCTACAATGAGCAGTTCTTC. Translated: CASSFSDGISYNEQFF. The rearrangement joins TRBV27 to TRBJ2-1; D is possibly TRBD2 (5 bases). The CDR3 has 16 amino acids. Deletions cut 3 bases from V and 0 bases from J, with 12 bases between. Looked up from germline, CDR1 is MNHEY and CDR2 is SMNVEV (reference sequence).